This T cell receptor (beta chain) was identified in a study of identical twins. This clonotype was found many times. Its antigen remains unknown. Study-wide results and limits: Cross-sectional statistical analysis was relied on for the conclusions, without the same donors being followed.

The V segment lost 5 bases and the J segment 0 bases; nucleotides outside the gene matches: 2. CDR1 and CDR2 from the germline V gene are SGHRS and YFSETQ. The CDR3 length is 13 residues. Using its own MiXCR run on the 5' RACE reads, TCRdb lists one record per CDR3 protein. This sample has 230,000 or so distinct CDR3 sequences; about 8% occur once, and the top ten carry over 2.5%. These data are also associated with another study on yellow fever vaccine responses in identical twins.

The sample was CD8+ T cells sorted from blood. The TCR was taken from a woman between 18 and 30 years old in good health. This sequence joins TRBV5-1 and TRBJ2-7; 7 bases align to TRBD1. The CDR3 coding sequence is TGCGCCAGCAGGGGGACAGCCTCCTACGAGCAGTACTTC. Its translation is CASRGTASYEQYF.